This TCR beta chain was documented in a study of blood T cell repertoires in COVID-19. The wider study: Samples came from the United States, Italy and Spain, spanning acute and convalescent COVID-19. Sources were T cells, B-cell-depleted T cells, or PBMCs; the material itself was cDNA or gDNA.

Recovered Cohort 3 donors showed two negative PCRs, clearance, or symptom resolution. Sequencing was performed with immunoSEQ multiplex PCR; in TCRdb, only in-frame clones are kept and a portion is missing. This sample has 200,000 to 300,000 clones, with approximately 90% found just once. Looked up from germline, CDR1 is SGHRS and CDR2 is YFSETQ. CDR3 length: 15 residues. Trimming removed 4 bases from V and 0 bases from J; junction bases left unmatched: 6. This receptor was identified in a woman between 25 and 40 years old who had recovered from COVID-19. This sequence joins TRBV5-1 and TRBJ2-7; 8 positions agree with TRBD1. Sequenced material: PBMCs or T cells enriched from blood (not recorded which). The CDR3 sequence: CASSLGQGHSYEQYF. Written as DNA, the CDR3 is TGCGCCAGCAGCCTCGGACAGGGACACTCCTACGAGCAGTACTTC. The full variable domain, with the rest looked up from reference TRBV5-1 and TRBJ2-7, is KAGVTQTPRYLIKTRGQQVTLSCSPISGHRSVSWYQQTPGQGLQFLFEYFSETQRNKGNFPGRFSGRQFSNSRSEMNVSTLELGDSALYLCASSLGQGHSYEQYFGPGTRLTVT.